Listed below are T cell receptor beta chains from one sample, sequenced in a study of T cell repertoires in cytomegalovirus infection. TCRdb called the reads again in MiXCR, with one record for every CDR3 protein. The table includes 100,000 or so distinct CDR3 sequences, under 45% detected once. Their cognate antigens are unknown. Sequences were derived from CD8+ T cells from cultured PBMCs, sampled from culture after CMV antigen stimulation. The receptor set was obtained from a human donor in good health (CMV status not recorded). Some clones in this sample may be carry-over from other donors' samples. Each CDR3 is given without its conserved first and last residue. The order of the fields is V gene, J gene, CDR3 protein.

V: TRBV7-9; J: TRBJ2-7; CDR3: ASSPRGSGSYEQY
V: TRBV20-1; J: TRBJ2-3; CDR3: SASLAGDTDTQY
V: TRBV5-6; J: TRBJ2-5; CDR3: ASSSSGGTGTQY
V: TRBV20-1; J: TRBJ1-1; CDR3: SARDPGRVNTEAF
V: TRBV6-5; J: TRBJ2-1; CDR3: ASSYTAQKMSSYNEQF
V: TRBV7-9; J: TRBJ2-3; CDR3: ASSSTLSTSGRDTQY
V: TRBV2; J: TRBJ2-7; CDR3: ASSEVGPTYEQY
V: TRBV18; J: TRBJ2-7; CDR3: ASSPHPGYEQY
V: TRBV11-2; J: TRBJ1-2; CDR3: ASSLEGRTPNYGYT
V: TRBV28; J: TRBJ2-3; CDR3: ASTFSMSRVGRTDTQY
V: TRBV6-6; J: TRBJ2-1; CDR3: ASSFGPLIDEQF
V: TRBV6-1; J: TRBJ2-7; CDR3: ASSKMDGPSSYEQY
V: TRBV11-3; J: TRBJ2-1; CDR3: ASSPFSGRTSSYNEQF
V: TRBV7-8; J: TRBJ2-7; CDR3: ASSLLAGFSYEQY
V: TRBV6-5; J: TRBJ2-1; CDR3: ASRGPHNEQF
V: TRBV4-1; J: TRBJ2-1; CDR3: ASSPSGVGNEQF
V: TRBV11-3; J: TRBJ2-5; CDR3: ASSLDQETQY
V: TRBV27; J: TRBJ1-5; CDR3: ASSLYAGGDQPQH
V: TRBV7-2; J: TRBJ2-1; CDR3: ASSLEGASEQF
V: TRBV7-9; J: TRBJ1-1; CDR3: ASSRPGRFEAF
V: TRBV6-1; J: TRBJ2-3; CDR3: ASSGFIGETDTQY
V: TRBV19; J: TRBJ2-1; CDR3: ASTTGGGGNEEF
V: TRBV7-4; J: TRBJ2-7; CDR3: ASSIAPGEQY
V: TRBV11-1; J: TRBJ2-1; CDR3: ASSFESGLSSYNEQF